This T cell receptor (beta chain) was recorded in a study of T cells in localized non-small cell lung cancer. General study points: Those with higher blood T cell density had longer overall survival. Tumor trailed uninvolved adjacent lung in T cell clonality, which peaked there. Across samples, adjacent lung featured a median 57 of the top 100 tumor clones.

The ends were cut back, 0 bases at V and 7 bases at J, with 14 bases in the middle. Germline values: CDR1 SGHRS, CDR2 YFSETQ. This CDR3 has 15 residues. TCRdb keeps only in-frame clones here, not all; method: immunoSEQ multiplex PCR. The sample contains around 17,000 clones, around 87% of which appear only once. Comments on this clone: Its antigen is unknown.

The chain recombines TRBV5-1 with TRBJ1-5, with TRBD1 as a possible D gene (5 bases). The sequencing here drew on peripheral blood mononuclear cells, taken before any cancer treatment. This sequence originates from a woman aged 35 to 70 with stage III lung adenocarcinoma. The CDR3 region is CASSLVWGPGQPQHF. CDR3 nucleotide sequence: TGCGCCAGCAGCTTGGTGTGGGGTCCAGGGCAGCCCCAGCATTTT.